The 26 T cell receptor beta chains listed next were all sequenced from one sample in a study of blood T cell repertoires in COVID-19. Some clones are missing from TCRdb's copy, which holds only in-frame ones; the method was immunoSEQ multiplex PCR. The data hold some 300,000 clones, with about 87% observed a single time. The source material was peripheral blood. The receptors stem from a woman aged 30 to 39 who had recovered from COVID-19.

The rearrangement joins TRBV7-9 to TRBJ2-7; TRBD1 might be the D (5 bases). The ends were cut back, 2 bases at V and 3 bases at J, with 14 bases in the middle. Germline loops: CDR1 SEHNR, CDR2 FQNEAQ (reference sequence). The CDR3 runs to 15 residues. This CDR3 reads CASSLITGLSYEQYF. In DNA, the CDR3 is TGTGCCAGCAGCTTAATAACAGGTCTGAGCTACGAGCAGTACTTC.

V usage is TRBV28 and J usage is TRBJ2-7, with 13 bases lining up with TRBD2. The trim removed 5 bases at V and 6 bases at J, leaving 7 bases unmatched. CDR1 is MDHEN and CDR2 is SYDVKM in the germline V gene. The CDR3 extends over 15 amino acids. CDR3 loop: CASSPLAGGSSEQYF. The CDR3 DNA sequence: TGTGCCAGCAGTCCACTAGCGGGGGGGTCATCCGAGCAGTACTTC.

CDR3 sequence (DNA): TGCGCCAGCAGCTTGGAAGGGGCTCTGTGGACAGATACGCAGTATTTT. Translating gives CASSLEGALWTDTQYF. This chain links TRBV5-1 with TRBJ2-3; the D gene is possibly TRBD1 (5 bases). The CDR3 has 16 amino acids. Germline V gene data show CDR1 as SGHRS and CDR2 as YFSETQ. The V gene lost 0 bases and the J gene lost 3 bases, with 14 bases spanning the gap.

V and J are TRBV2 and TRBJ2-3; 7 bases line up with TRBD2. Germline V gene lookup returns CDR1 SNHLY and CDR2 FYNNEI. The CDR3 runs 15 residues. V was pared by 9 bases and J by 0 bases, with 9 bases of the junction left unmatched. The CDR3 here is CASQFGGFSTDTQYF. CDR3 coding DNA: TGTGCCAGTCAATTCGGGGGGTTCAGCACAGATACGCAGTATTTT.

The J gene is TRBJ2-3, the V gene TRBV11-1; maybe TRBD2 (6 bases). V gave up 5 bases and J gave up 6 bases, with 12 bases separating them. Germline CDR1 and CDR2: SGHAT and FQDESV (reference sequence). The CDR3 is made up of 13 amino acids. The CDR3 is CASSRDSPDTQYF. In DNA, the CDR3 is TGTGCCAGCAGCCGGGACTCCCCCGATACGCAGTATTTT.

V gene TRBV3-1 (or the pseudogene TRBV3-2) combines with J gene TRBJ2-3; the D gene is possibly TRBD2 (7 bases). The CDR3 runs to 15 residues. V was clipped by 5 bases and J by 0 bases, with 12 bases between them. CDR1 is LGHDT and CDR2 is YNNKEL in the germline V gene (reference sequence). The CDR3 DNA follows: TGTGCCAGCAGCAGGGGGGGGGACAGCACAGATACGCAGTATTTT. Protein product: CASSRGGDSTDTQYF.

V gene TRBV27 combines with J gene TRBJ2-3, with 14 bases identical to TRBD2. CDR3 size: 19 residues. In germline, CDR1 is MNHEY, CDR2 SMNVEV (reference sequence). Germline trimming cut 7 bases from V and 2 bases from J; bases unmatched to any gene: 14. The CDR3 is CASTRGGLAGDSPTDTQYF. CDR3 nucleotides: TGTGCCAGCACCCGAGGGGGACTAGCGGGGGACTCACCCACAGATACGCAGTATTTT.

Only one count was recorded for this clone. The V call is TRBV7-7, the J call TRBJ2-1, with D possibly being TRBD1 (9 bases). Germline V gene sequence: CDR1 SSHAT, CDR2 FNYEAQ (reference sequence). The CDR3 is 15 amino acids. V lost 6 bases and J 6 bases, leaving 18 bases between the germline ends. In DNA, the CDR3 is TGTGCCAGCAGTTCCGGGACAGGGACTAGCAATGAGCAGTTCTTC. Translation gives CASSSGTGTSNEQFF.

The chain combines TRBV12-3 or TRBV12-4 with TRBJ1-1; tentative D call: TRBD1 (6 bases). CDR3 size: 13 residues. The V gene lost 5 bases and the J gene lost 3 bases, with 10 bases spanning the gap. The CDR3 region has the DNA TGTGCCAGCAGTCGGGAGGGGGACACTGAAGCTTTCTTT. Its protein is CASSREGDTEAFF.

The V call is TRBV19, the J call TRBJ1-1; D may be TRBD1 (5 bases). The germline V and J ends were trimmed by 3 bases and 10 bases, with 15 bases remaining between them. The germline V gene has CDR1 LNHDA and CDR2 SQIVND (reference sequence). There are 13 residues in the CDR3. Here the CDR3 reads CASSISQVQGAFF. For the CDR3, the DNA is TGTGCCAGTAGTATTTCCCAGGTCCAGGGAGCTTTCTTT.

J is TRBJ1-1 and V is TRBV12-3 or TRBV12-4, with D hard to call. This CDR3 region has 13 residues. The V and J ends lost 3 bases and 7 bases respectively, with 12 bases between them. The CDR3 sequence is CASSLAGSNEAFF. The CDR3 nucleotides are TGTGCCAGCAGTTTGGCGGGGTCCAATGAAGCTTTCTTT.

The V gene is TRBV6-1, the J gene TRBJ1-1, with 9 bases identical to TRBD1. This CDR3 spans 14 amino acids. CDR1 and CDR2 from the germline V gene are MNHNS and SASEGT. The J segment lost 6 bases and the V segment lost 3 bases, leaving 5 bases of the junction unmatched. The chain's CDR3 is CASSEDRGFSEAFF. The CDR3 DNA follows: TGTGCCAGCAGTGAGGACAGGGGATTTTCTGAAGCTTTCTTT.

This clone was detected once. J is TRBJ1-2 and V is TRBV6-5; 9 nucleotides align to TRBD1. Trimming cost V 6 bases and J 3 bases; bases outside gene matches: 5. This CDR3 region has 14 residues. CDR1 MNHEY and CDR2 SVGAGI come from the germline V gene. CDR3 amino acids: CASSGRTGDYGYTF. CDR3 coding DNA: TGTGCCAGCAGCGGGAGGACAGGGGACTATGGCTACACCTTC.

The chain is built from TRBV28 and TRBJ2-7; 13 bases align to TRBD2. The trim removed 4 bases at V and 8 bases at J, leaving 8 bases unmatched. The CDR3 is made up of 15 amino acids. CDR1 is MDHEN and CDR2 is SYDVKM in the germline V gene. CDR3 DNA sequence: TGTGCCAGCAGTTCCCCCGGGACTAGCGGGGTTCAGCAGTACTTC. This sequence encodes CASSSPGTSGVQQYF.

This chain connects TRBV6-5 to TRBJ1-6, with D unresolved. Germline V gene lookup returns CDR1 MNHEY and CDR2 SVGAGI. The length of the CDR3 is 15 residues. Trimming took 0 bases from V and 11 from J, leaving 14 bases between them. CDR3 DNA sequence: TGTGCCAGCAGTTACTCGCTCGACATAACGCCACCCCTCCACTTT. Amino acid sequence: CASSYSLDITPPLHF.

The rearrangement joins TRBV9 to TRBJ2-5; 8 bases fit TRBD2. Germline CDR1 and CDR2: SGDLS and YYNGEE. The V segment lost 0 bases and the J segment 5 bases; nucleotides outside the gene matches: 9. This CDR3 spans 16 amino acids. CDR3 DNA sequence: TGTGCCAGCAGCGTAGAAGGTAGCGGGGAGTGGGAGACCCAGTACTTC. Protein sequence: CASSVEGSGEWETQYF.

Written as DNA, the CDR3 is TGTGCCAGCAGCGAAGGAGACCTTATCAATGAGCAGTTCTTC. Amino acids: CASSEGDLINEQFF. The chain uses TRBV7-9 and TRBJ2-1; D remains ambiguous. V dropped 5 bases and J dropped 6 bases, with 14 bases sitting between them. Germline CDR1 reads SEHNR; CDR2 reads FQNEAQ (reference sequence). The CDR3 covers 14 residues.

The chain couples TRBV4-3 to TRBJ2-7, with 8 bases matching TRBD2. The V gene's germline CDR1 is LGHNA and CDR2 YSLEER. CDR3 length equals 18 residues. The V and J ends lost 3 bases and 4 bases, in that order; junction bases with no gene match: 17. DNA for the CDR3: TGCGCCAGCAGCCAGGAACTTCACGGGGGGGGCCTTATTTACGAGCAGTACTTC. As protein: CASSQELHGGGLIYEQYF.

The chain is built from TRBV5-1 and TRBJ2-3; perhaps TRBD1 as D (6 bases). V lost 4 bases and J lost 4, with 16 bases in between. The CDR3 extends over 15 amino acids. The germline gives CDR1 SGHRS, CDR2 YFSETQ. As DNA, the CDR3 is TGCGCCAGCAGCCCGAGCTTGAGACAGGCAGATACGCAGTATTTT. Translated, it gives CASSPSLRQADTQYF.

The CDR3 region is CASSPGGGSGGQYEQYF. In DNA, the CDR3 is TGTGCCAGCAGCCCCGGCGGTGGTAGCGGGGGTCAATACGAGCAGTACTTC. This chain connects TRBV7-6 to TRBJ2-7, with TRBD2 identical over 9 bases. Germline lookup yields CDR1 SGHVS and CDR2 FNYEAQ. The CDR3 runs to 17 residues. V was pared by 5 bases and J by 4 bases, with 15 bases of the junction left unmatched. Variable domain in full (rest from reference TRBV7-6 and TRBJ2-7): GAGVSQSPRYKVTKRGQDVALRCDPISGHVSLYWYRQALGQGPEFLTYFNYEAQQDKSGLPNDRFSAERPEGSISTLTIQRTEQRDSAMYRCASSPGGGSGGQYEQYFGPGTRLTVT.

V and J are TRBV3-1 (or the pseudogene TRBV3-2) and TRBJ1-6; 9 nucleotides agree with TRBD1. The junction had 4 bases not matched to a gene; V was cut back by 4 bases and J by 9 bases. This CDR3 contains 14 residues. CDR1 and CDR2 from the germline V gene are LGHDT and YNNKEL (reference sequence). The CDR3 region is CASSPLTGGSPLHF. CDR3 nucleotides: TGTGCCAGCAGCCCCTTGACAGGGGGTTCACCCCTCCACTTT.

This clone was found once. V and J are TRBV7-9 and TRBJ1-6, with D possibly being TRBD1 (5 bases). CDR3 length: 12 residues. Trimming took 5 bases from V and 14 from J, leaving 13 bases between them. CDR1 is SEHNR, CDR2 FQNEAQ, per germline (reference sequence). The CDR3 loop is CASSRTGVSLHF. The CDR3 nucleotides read TGTGCCAGCAGCCGCACAGGCGTATCCCTCCACTTT.

CDR3 DNA sequence: TGTGCCAGCAGCCCCTACTACACGGGGGCCTACAATGAGCAGTTCTTC. Translated, it gives CASSPYYTGAYNEQFF. The rearrangement uses TRBV9 and TRBJ2-1; a weak D match, TRBD2 (6 bases). Trimming took off 4 bases at V and 2 bases at J, with 16 bases between the two ends. The CDR3 extends over 16 amino acids. Germline values: CDR1 SGDLS, CDR2 YYNGEE.

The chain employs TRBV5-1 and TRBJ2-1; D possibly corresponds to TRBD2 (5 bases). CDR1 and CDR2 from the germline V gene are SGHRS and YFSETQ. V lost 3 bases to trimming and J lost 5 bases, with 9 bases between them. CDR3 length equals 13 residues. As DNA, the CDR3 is TGCGCCAGCAGCTCCGGGGTCCACAATGAGCAGTTCTTC. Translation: CASSSGVHNEQFF.

CDR3 in DNA: TGTGCCAGCAGTGAGAACGCGGGAAATCAGCCCCAGCATTTT. Amino acid sequence: CASSENAGNQPQHF. J is TRBJ1-5 and V is TRBV2; no firm D call. Germline CDR1 reads SNHLY; CDR2 reads FYNNEI. The CDR3 loop spans 14 amino acids. The V gene lost 3 bases and the J gene lost 4 bases, with 10 bases spanning the gap.

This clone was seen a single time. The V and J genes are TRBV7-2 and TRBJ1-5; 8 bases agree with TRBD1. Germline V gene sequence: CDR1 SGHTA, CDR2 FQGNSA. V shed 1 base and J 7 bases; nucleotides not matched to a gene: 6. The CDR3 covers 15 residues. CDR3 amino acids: CASSLDGQGIQPQHF. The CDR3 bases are TGTGCCAGCAGCTTAGACGGACAGGGAATCCAGCCCCAGCATTTT.